These 8 T cell receptor beta chains share one sample of origin, sequenced in a study of blood T cell repertoires in COVID-19. The repertoire was sequenced with immunoSEQ multiplex PCR; TCRdb's copy has only in-frame clones and lacks some. The data hold about 69,000 clones, with nearly 80% observed a single time. Input material: peripheral blood. These TCRs come from a human donor in a cohort sampled during active COVID-19.

This chain joins TRBV4-1 and TRBJ1-3; D possibly corresponds to TRBD1 (5 bases). Germline CDR1 reads MGHRA; CDR2 reads YSYEKL. CDR3 length: 14 amino acids. The V gene lost 3 bases and the J gene lost 2 bases, with 8 bases spanning the gap. The CDR3 DNA reads TGCGCCAGCAGCCAGCAGGGCCCTGGAAACACCATATATTTT. This encodes CASSQQGPGNTIYF.

The chain has TRBV7-9 and TRBJ2-1; 10 nucleotides match TRBD2. Germline V CDR1 and CDR2: SEHNR, FQNEAQ (reference sequence). V dropped 4 bases and J dropped 8; count of bases not matched to a gene: 8. The CDR3 has 15 amino acids. The CDR3 protein is CASSSAGLASDEQFF. CDR3 sequence (DNA): TGTGCCAGCAGCTCCGCGGGACTAGCGAGCGATGAGCAGTTCTTC.

The chain carries TRBV5-1 and TRBJ2-1; 8 nucleotides align to TRBD1. This CDR3 comprises 15 residues. J was trimmed by 6 bases and V by 5 bases; bases with no gene match: 10. Germline CDR1 is SGHRS and CDR2 is YFSETQ. CDR3 in DNA: TGCGCCAGCAGGCAGGACAGGGCCCAGACCAATGAGCAGTTCTTC. It yields the protein CASRQDRAQTNEQFF.

The gene calls are TRBV29-1 and TRBJ2-2; no definite D call. The CDR3 runs 12 residues. Germline CDR1 and CDR2: SQVTM and ANQGSEA. The V end was cut by 7 bases, the J end by 3 bases, with 9 bases between. Here the CDR3 DNA reads TGCAGCGCCTCAAGAGACACCGGGGAGCTGTTTTTT. Translation gives CSASRDTGELFF.

The rearrangement uses TRBV18 and TRBJ1-6, with D possibly TRBD1 on 5 matching bases. The CDR3 spans 14 residues. Germline V gene sequence: CDR1 KGHSH, CDR2 LQKENI. V lost 3 bases and J 8 bases, leaving 11 bases between the germline ends. The CDR3 DNA reads TGTGCCAGCTCACCCTCGGCAGGGCATTCACCCCTCCACTTT. The encoded protein is CASSPSAGHSPLHF.

The V call is TRBV18, the J call TRBJ2-7; 11 nucleotides align to TRBD1. Germline CDR1 and CDR2: KGHSH and LQKENI. Germline trimming cut 6 bases from V and 3 bases from J; bases unmatched to any gene: 4. This CDR3 contains 14 residues. The CDR3 sequence: CASSQGTGGYEQYF. The CDR3 nucleotides are TGTGCCAGCTCTCAGGGGACAGGGGGCTACGAGCAGTACTTC. The whole variable domain, remainder taken from reference TRBV18 and TRBJ2-7, is NAGVMQNPRHLVRRRGQEARLRCSPMKGHSHVYWYRQLPEEGLKFMVYLQKENIIDESGMPKERFSAEFPKEGPSILRIQQVVRGDSAAYFCASSQGTGGYEQYFGPGTRLTVT.

The CDR3 region is CASSLGRNSYEQYF. The CDR3 nucleotides read TGTGCCAGCAGCTTGGGCAGAAACTCCTACGAGCAGTACTTC. The rearrangement uses TRBV5-6 and TRBJ2-7; D is unresolved. The CDR3 contains 14 residues. The germline V and J ends were trimmed by 0 bases and 0 bases, with 7 bases remaining between them. CDR1 is SGHDT and CDR2 is YYEEEE in the germline V gene.

V gene TRBV4-1 combines with J gene TRBJ2-1; a weak D match, TRBD2 (6 bases). The CDR3 loop spans 20 amino acids. Looked up from germline, CDR1 is MGHRA and CDR2 is YSYEKL. The ends were cut back, 0 bases at V and 8 bases at J, with 29 bases in the middle. CDR3 DNA: TGCGCCAGCAGCCAAGATTGGGGGAGACTAGTAGGATATCCTCCGGATGAGCAGTTCTTC. As protein: CASSQDWGRLVGYPPDEQFF.